The T cell receptor beta chain under discussion was sequenced for a study of control samples from healthy donors and cancer patients. This table comes from immunoSEQ multiplex PCR, and its TCRdb copy is limited to in-frame clones, with some not included. The repertoire includes tens of thousands of clones, 65% to 90% of them detected once, and roughly 5% sits in the top ten. The CDR3 has 17 residues. Trimming pared 1 base from V and 0 bases from J, leaving 15 bases between. Germline CDR1 and CDR2: SGHVS and FNYEAQ. Sequenced material: blood. This chain links TRBV7-6 with TRBJ1-1; D possibly corresponds to TRBD1 (5 bases). The source of this sequence is a man aged 40-55 years in good health. DNA of the CDR3: TGTGCCAGCAGCTTAGGGCCAGGGAGTTACATGAACACTGAAGCTTTCTTT. Its protein product is CASSLGPGSYMNTEAFF.